These T cell receptor beta chains were read from a single sample in a study of blood T cells in healthy people across ages. Each CDR3 protein gets one entry after TCRdb re-called the 5' RACE reads with MiXCR. In the table there are 700,000 to 850,000 distinct CDR3 sequences, roughly 35% of which are singletons. The material sequenced was blood. The receptors come from a young man in good health. CDR3s include the opening cysteine and the closing phenylalanine or tryptophan. The order of the fields is J gene, D gene, clone size, V gene, CDR3 length, CDR3 protein, CDR3 DNA. D genes are given only for firm matches. The listing skips clone size in some rows; elsewhere it reads once, few, many or a size class.

J: TRBJ1-2; D: TRBD1; size: -; V: TRBV5-1; length: 13; CDR3: CASGPGGTDGYTF; DNA: TGCGCCAGCGGACCGGGCGGGACAGATGGCTACACCTTC
J: TRBJ1-4; D: -; size: -; V: TRBV7-2; length: 14; CDR3: CASSVERGGEKLFF; DNA: TGTGCCAGCAGCGTAGAGAGGGGAGGTGAAAAACTGTTTTTT
J: TRBJ1-5; D: TRBD1; size: -; V: TRBV7-2; length: 14; CDR3: CASSSPDRNQPQHF; DNA: TGTGCCAGCAGCTCGCCGGACAGGAATCAGCCCCAGCATTTT
J: TRBJ2-1; D: TRBD1; size: many; V: TRBV4-3; length: 15; CDR3: CASSRGQLKYNEQFF; DNA: TGCGCCAGCAGCCGGGGACAGTTAAAATACAATGAGCAGTTCTTC
J: TRBJ2-4; D: -; size: few; V: TRBV12-5; length: 14; CDR3: CASGGNLAKNIQYF; DNA: TGTGCTAGTGGTGGAAATCTAGCCAAAAACATTCAGTACTTC
J: TRBJ2-3; D: -; size: -; V: TRBV7-2; length: 16; CDR3: CASGEGAGSRTDTQYF; DNA: TGTGCCAGCGGGGAGGGGGCAGGATCTAGGACAGATACGCAGTATTTT
J: TRBJ2-7; D: TRBD1; size: -; V: TRBV27; length: 14; CDR3: CASRRDRGLGEQYF; DNA: TGTGCCAGCCGCCGAGACAGGGGATTGGGCGAGCAGTACTTC
J: TRBJ1-6; D: TRBD1; size: few; V: TRBV6-5; length: 16; CDR3: CASSWDHRGSGSPLHF; DNA: TGTGCCAGCAGTTGGGACCACAGGGGAAGCGGTTCACCCCTCCACTTT
J: TRBJ2-1; D: -; size: -; V: TRBV20-1; length: 14; CDR3: CSASIFSADNEQFF; DNA: TGCAGTGCTAGTATTTTTAGCGCGGACAATGAGCAGTTCTTC
J: TRBJ1-5; D: TRBD1; size: -; V: TRBV4-1; length: 19; CDR3: CASSQAIPDRGPFNQPQHF; DNA: TGCGCCAGCAGCCAGGCCATCCCGGACAGGGGACCTTTTAATCAGCCCCAGCATTTT
J: TRBJ2-5; D: TRBD1; size: few; V: TRBV7-2; length: 15; CDR3: CASSPDRDSYDEQYF; DNA: TGTGCCAGCAGCCCGGACAGGGATAGTTACGATGAGCAGTACTTC